What follows describes a single TCR beta chain. No antigen is known for it. CDR1 and CDR2 (germline): SQVTM, ANQGSEA. This CDR3 spans 15 amino acids. Trimming removed 4 bases at V and 0 bases at J, with 15 bases between. The data are from a study of shared clonotypes between healthy human individuals. About the research overall: CD4 naive and memory got three plates each, CD8 naive two, CD8 memory one.

General study findings and limits: Memory subsets generally showed smaller estimated richness than naive subsets did. The sharing of approximately 4.6% of naive CD4 clonotypes was seen across a few donors.

TCRdb keeps only in-frame clones here, not all; method: immunoSEQ multiplex PCR. The sample includes about 1.1 million clones, approximately 77% of them seen just once. This TCR derives from a man between 18 and 35 years old in good health. Some clones in this sample may be carry-over from other donors' samples. The chain couples TRBV29-1 to TRBJ1-2, with unresolved D. Sample: memory CD4+ T cells from PBMCs. Subset in this sample: CD45RA-negative fraction. The CDR3: CSVADGYGTNYGYTF. For the CDR3, the DNA is TGCAGCGTTGCTGATGGGTACGGCACTAACTATGGCTACACCTTC.